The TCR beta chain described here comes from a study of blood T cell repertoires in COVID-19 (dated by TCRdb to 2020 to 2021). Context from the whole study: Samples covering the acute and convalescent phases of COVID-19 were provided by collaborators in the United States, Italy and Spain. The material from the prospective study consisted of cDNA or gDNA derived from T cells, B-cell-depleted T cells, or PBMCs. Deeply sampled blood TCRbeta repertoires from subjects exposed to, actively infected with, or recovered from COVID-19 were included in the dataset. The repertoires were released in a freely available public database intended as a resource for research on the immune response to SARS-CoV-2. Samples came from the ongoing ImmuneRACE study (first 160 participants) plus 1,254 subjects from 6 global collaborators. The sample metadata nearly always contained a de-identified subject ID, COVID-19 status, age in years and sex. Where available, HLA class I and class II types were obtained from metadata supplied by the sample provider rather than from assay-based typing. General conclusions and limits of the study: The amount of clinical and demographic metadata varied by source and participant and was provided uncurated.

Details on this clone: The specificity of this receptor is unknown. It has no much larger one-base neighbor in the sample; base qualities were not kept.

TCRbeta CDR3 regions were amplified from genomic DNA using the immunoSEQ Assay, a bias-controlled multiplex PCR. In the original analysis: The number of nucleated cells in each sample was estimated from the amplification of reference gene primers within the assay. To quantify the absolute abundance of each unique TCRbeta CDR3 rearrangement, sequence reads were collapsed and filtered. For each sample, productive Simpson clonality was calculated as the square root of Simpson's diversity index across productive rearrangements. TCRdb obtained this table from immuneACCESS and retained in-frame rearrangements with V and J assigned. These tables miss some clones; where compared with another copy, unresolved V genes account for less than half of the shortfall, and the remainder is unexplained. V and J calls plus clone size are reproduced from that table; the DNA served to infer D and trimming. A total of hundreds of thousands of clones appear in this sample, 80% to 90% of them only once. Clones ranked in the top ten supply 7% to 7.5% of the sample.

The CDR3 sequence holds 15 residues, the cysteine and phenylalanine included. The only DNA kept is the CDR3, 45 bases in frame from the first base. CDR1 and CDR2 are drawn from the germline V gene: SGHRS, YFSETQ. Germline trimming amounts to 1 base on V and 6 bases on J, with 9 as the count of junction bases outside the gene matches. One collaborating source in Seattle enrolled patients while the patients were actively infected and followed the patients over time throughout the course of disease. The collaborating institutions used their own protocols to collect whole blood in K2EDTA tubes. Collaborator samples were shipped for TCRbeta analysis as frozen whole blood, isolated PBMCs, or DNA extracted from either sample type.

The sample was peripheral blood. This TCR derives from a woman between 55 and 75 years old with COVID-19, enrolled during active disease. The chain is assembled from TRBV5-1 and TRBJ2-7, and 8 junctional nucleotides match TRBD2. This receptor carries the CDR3 CASSLQGLAGIEQYF. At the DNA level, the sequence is TGCGCCAGCAGCTTGCAAGGTCTAGCGGGTATCGAGCAGTACTTC.